A selection of T cell receptor beta chains follows, all from one sample in a study of cytomegalovirus exposure and HLA in healthy donors. Data came from immunoSEQ multiplex PCR; TCRdb stores just in-frame clones and leaves some out. The sample lists around 160,000 clones, 88% occurring once. Sequenced: PBMCs. The receptors were gathered from a man younger than 35 in good health and CMV-seronegative. CDR3s include the opening cysteine and the closing phenylalanine or tryptophan. The order of the fields is CDR3 protein, CDR3 DNA, clone size, J gene, V gene, D gene. A D gene is named only where the DNA matches it firmly. Expanded clones get a size class; other rows say once, few or many, or leave the size out.

CDR3 protein: CASSIDTPTTGPATNEKLFF
CDR3 DNA: TGTGCCAGTAGTATCGACACCCCGACGACAGGACCAGCGACTAATGAAAAACTGTTTTTT
clone size: NA
J gene: TRBJ1-4
V gene: TRBV19
D gene: NA

CDR3 protein: CASSLALAGDYTDTQYF
CDR3 DNA: TGTGCCAGCAGCCTAGCTCTAGCGGGGGATTACACAGATACGCAGTATTTT
clone size: NA
J gene: TRBJ2-3
V gene: TRBV27
D gene: TRBD2

CDR3 protein: CASSSGRDRVNTEAFF
CDR3 DNA: TGCGCCAGCAGCTCCGGTCGGGACAGGGTGAACACTGAAGCTTTCTTT
clone size: once
J gene: TRBJ1-1
V gene: TRBV5-1
D gene: TRBD1

CDR3 protein: CASSLTGQTEAFF
CDR3 DNA: TGTGCCAGCAGTCTAACCGGACAGACTGAAGCTTTCTTT
clone size: NA
J gene: TRBJ1-1
V gene: TRBV28
D gene: NA

CDR3 protein: CASSKQGASNQPQHF
CDR3 DNA: TGTGCCAGCAGTAAACAGGGGGCCAGCAATCAGCCCCAGCATTTT
clone size: NA
J gene: TRBJ1-5
V gene: TRBV6-1
D gene: TRBD1

CDR3 protein: CASSYGWDSNQPQHF
CDR3 DNA: TGTGCCAGCAGTTACGGGTGGGACTCCAATCAGCCCCAGCATTTT
clone size: NA
J gene: TRBJ1-5
V gene: TRBV6-5
D gene: NA

CDR3 protein: CASSTRQGPYEQYF
CDR3 DNA: TGTGCCAGCAGCACTCGGCAGGGCCCCTACGAGCAGTACTTC
clone size: NA
J gene: TRBJ2-7
V gene: TRBV28
D gene: NA

CDR3 protein: CSAEGGGYTF
CDR3 DNA: TGCAGCGCCGAAGGAGGCGGCTACACCTTC
clone size: NA
J gene: TRBJ1-2
V gene: TRBV29-1
D gene: NA

CDR3 protein: CAIRNGGGRSYGYTF
CDR3 DNA: TGTGCCATCAGGAACGGCGGGGGTCGATCCTATGGCTACACCTTC
clone size: NA
J gene: TRBJ1-2
V gene: TRBV10-3
D gene: NA

CDR3 protein: CASSIAQSGELFF
CDR3 DNA: TGTGCCAGTAGTATAGCCCAGTCCGGGGAGCTGTTTTTT
clone size: once
J gene: TRBJ2-2
V gene: TRBV19
D gene: NA

CDR3 protein: CASTRGGVSQPQHF
CDR3 DNA: TGTGCCAGCACCCGGGGGGGTGTGAGTCAGCCCCAGCATTTT
clone size: NA
J gene: TRBJ1-5
V gene: TRBV7-2
D gene: NA

CDR3 protein: CASSGGDGEETQYF
CDR3 DNA: TGCGCCAGCAGTGGGGGGGATGGGGAAGAGACCCAGTACTTC
clone size: NA
J gene: TRBJ2-5
V gene: TRBV10-2
D gene: NA

CDR3 protein: CSVGVGGAGPDTQYF
CDR3 DNA: TGCAGCGTTGGGGTCGGCGGGGCTGGGCCAGATACGCAGTATTTT
clone size: NA
J gene: TRBJ2-3
V gene: TRBV29-1
D gene: NA

CDR3 protein: CASSSQTGSGNTIYF
CDR3 DNA: TGTGCCAGCAGCTCGCAGACAGGCTCTGGAAACACCATATATTTT
clone size: NA
J gene: TRBJ1-3
V gene: TRBV7-2
D gene: NA

CDR3 protein: CASSLVLQPQHF
CDR3 DNA: TGTGCCAGCAGTTTAGTCCTCCAGCCCCAGCATTTT
clone size: NA
J gene: TRBJ1-5
V gene: TRBV28
D gene: NA

CDR3 protein: CASSLEFGTDTQYF
CDR3 DNA: TGCGCCAGCAGCTTGGAATTCGGCACAGATACGCAGTATTTT
clone size: NA
J gene: TRBJ2-3
V gene: TRBV5-1
D gene: NA

CDR3 protein: CSGTQGRAGNTIYF
CDR3 DNA: TGCAGCGGTACCCAGGGTAGGGCTGGAAACACCATATATTTT
clone size: NA
J gene: TRBJ1-3
V gene: TRBV29-1
D gene: NA

CDR3 protein: CASTPAGPAGEQYF
CDR3 DNA: TGTGCCAGCACCCCAGCGGGACCCGCGGGCGAGCAGTACTTC
clone size: NA
J gene: TRBJ2-7
V gene: TRBV6-5
D gene: TRBD2

CDR3 protein: CSVSLAGGYEQYF
CDR3 DNA: TGCAGCGTTAGCCTAGCGGGAGGGTACGAGCAGTACTTC
clone size: NA
J gene: TRBJ2-7
V gene: TRBV29-1
D gene: TRBD2

CDR3 protein: CASSLAQAGANTGANVLTF
CDR3 DNA: TGCGCCAGCAGCTTGGCCCAGGCAGGGGCGAACACTGGGGCCAACGTCCTGACTTTC
clone size: NA
J gene: TRBJ2-6
V gene: TRBV5-1
D gene: NA

CDR3 protein: CASGLGGVERYF
CDR3 DNA: TGTGCTAGTGGTTTGGGGGGCGTCGAGAGGTACTTC
clone size: NA
J gene: TRBJ2-4
V gene: TRBV12-5
D gene: NA

CDR3 protein: CSVETTGRAVAEAFF
CDR3 DNA: TGCAGCGTGGAAACGACAGGGAGAGCAGTCGCTGAAGCTTTCTTT
clone size: NA
J gene: TRBJ1-1
V gene: TRBV29-1
D gene: TRBD1

CDR3 protein: CASTLRGFEGYTF
CDR3 DNA: TGTGCCAGCACCCTTAGAGGGTTCGAGGGCTACACCTTC
clone size: NA
J gene: TRBJ1-2
V gene: TRBV28
D gene: NA

CDR3 protein: CSARQAYEQYF
CDR3 DNA: TGCAGTGCCAGACAGGCCTACGAGCAGTACTTC
clone size: NA
J gene: TRBJ2-7
V gene: TRBV20-1
D gene: NA

CDR3 protein: CSVENGQSETQYF
CDR3 DNA: TGCAGCGTTGAAAATGGACAGTCAGAGACCCAGTACTTC
clone size: NA
J gene: TRBJ2-5
V gene: TRBV29-1
D gene: NA

CDR3 protein: CASSSTPGGGGEKLFF
CDR3 DNA: TGTGCCAGCAGTTCCACCCCAGGGGGCGGGGGTGAAAAACTGTTTTTT
clone size: NA
J gene: TRBJ1-4
V gene: TRBV6-5
D gene: TRBD1

CDR3 protein: CASSDSGFSGNTIYF
CDR3 DNA: TGTGCCAGCAGCGATTCGGGTTTCTCTGGAAACACCATATATTTT
clone size: NA
J gene: TRBJ1-3
V gene: TRBV5-6
D gene: NA

CDR3 protein: CASSSRRRGRLGEKLFF
CDR3 DNA: TGTGCCAGCAGCTCGAGGCGCAGGGGGCGCCTTGGCGAAAAACTGTTTTTT
clone size: NA
J gene: TRBJ1-4
V gene: TRBV7-2
D gene: TRBD1

CDR3 protein: CASRPTGESQPQHF
CDR3 DNA: TGTGCCAGCAGGCCCACAGGGGAGAGCCAGCCCCAGCATTTT
clone size: NA
J gene: TRBJ1-5
V gene: TRBV28
D gene: TRBD1

CDR3 protein: CATQTENTEAFF
CDR3 DNA: TGTGCCACCCAGACAGAGAACACTGAAGCTTTCTTT
clone size: many
J gene: TRBJ1-1
V gene: TRBV5-4
D gene: NA

CDR3 protein: CASSQRTSGSAETQYF
CDR3 DNA: TGCGCCAGCAGCCAACGGACTAGCGGGAGCGCGGAGACCCAGTACTTC
clone size: NA
J gene: TRBJ2-5
V gene: TRBV4-1
D gene: TRBD2

CDR3 protein: CASIAGLAGSYEQYF
CDR3 DNA: TGTGCCAGCATCGCGGGACTAGCGGGATCCTACGAGCAGTACTTC
clone size: NA
J gene: TRBJ2-7
V gene: TRBV7-9
D gene: TRBD2

CDR3 protein: CASSYSTGQSGSPLHF
CDR3 DNA: TGTGCCAGCAGTTACTCGACTGGACAGAGTGGGTCACCCCTCCACTTT
clone size: NA
J gene: TRBJ1-6
V gene: TRBV6-5
D gene: NA

CDR3 protein: CASSSFVQSLSSYEQYF
CDR3 DNA: TGTGCCAGCAGCTCATTCGTACAGTCCTTAAGCTCCTACGAGCAGTACTTC
clone size: NA
J gene: TRBJ2-7
V gene: TRBV11-2
D gene: NA

CDR3 protein: CASSAGVTNTEAFF
CDR3 DNA: TGTGCCAGCAGCGCGGGGGTCACGAACACTGAAGCTTTCTTT
clone size: NA
J gene: TRBJ1-1
V gene: TRBV9
D gene: NA

CDR3 protein: CASSFSTGRSYEQYF
CDR3 DNA: TGTGCCAGCAGTTTTTCGACTGGGAGGTCCTACGAGCAGTACTTC
clone size: few
J gene: TRBJ2-7
V gene: TRBV28
D gene: NA

CDR3 protein: CASRWTSAYEQYF
CDR3 DNA: TGTGCCAGCCGATGGACTAGCGCGTACGAGCAGTACTTC
clone size: few
J gene: TRBJ2-7
V gene: TRBV11-2
D gene: TRBD2

CDR3 protein: CASSHFGLAGGTEQYF
CDR3 DNA: TGCGCCAGCAGTCACTTCGGGCTAGCGGGAGGAACTGAGCAGTACTTC
clone size: once
J gene: TRBJ2-7
V gene: TRBV23-1
D gene: TRBD2

CDR3 protein: CASTNRGEPGYGYTF
CDR3 DNA: TGTGCCAGTACCAACCGTGGAGAGCCCGGCTATGGCTACACCTTC
clone size: NA
J gene: TRBJ1-2
V gene: TRBV19
D gene: NA

CDR3 protein: CATSRTPGTGYGYTF
CDR3 DNA: TGTGCCACCAGCAGGACTCCGGGGACAGGGTATGGCTACACCTTC
clone size: NA
J gene: TRBJ1-2
V gene: TRBV15
D gene: TRBD1

CDR3 protein: CASSEGVNEQFF
CDR3 DNA: TGTGCCAGCAGCGAGGGGGTCAATGAGCAGTTCTTC
clone size: NA
J gene: TRBJ2-1
V gene: TRBV9
D gene: NA

CDR3 protein: CASASLAGTEAFF
CDR3 DNA: TGCGCCAGTGCCTCACTGGCCGGGACTGAAGCTTTCTTT
clone size: NA
J gene: TRBJ1-1
V gene: TRBV5-1
D gene: NA

CDR3 protein: CASSGTRQDPRNEQFF
CDR3 DNA: TGCGCCAGTTCGGGGACCCGACAGGACCCTAGGAATGAGCAGTTCTTC
clone size: once
J gene: TRBJ2-1
V gene: TRBV4-3
D gene: NA

CDR3 protein: CAWTATRGNTIYF
CDR3 DNA: TGTGCCTGGACCGCGACTAGGGGAAACACCATATATTTT
clone size: NA
J gene: TRBJ1-3
V gene: TRBV30
D gene: NA

CDR3 protein: CASSLWGTGGGYTF
CDR3 DNA: TGTGCCAGCAGCTTGTGGGGAACAGGGGGCGGCTACACCTTC
clone size: NA
J gene: TRBJ1-2
V gene: TRBV5-6
D gene: TRBD1

CDR3 protein: CASGGFGTGGSYNEQFF
CDR3 DNA: TGTGCTAGTGGTGGCTTTGGGACAGGGGGCTCCTACAATGAGCAGTTCTTC
clone size: NA
J gene: TRBJ2-1
V gene: TRBV12-5
D gene: TRBD1

CDR3 protein: CASSISGSIAYNEQFF
CDR3 DNA: TGTGCCAGCAGTATATCCGGGTCAATAGCCTACAATGAGCAGTTCTTC
clone size: NA
J gene: TRBJ2-1
V gene: TRBV27
D gene: NA

CDR3 protein: CASSGGAAGVGEQFF
CDR3 DNA: TGTGCCAGCTCCGGGGGCGCAGCGGGAGTGGGTGAGCAGTTCTTC
clone size: NA
J gene: TRBJ2-1
V gene: TRBV4-2
D gene: TRBD2

CDR3 protein: CASSERLAGLSEQFF
CDR3 DNA: TGTGCCAGCAGCGAGAGATTAGCGGGGCTAAGTGAGCAGTTCTTC
clone size: once
J gene: TRBJ2-1
V gene: TRBV6-5
D gene: TRBD2

CDR3 protein: CASSPDLWNEQFF
CDR3 DNA: TGTGCCAGCTCACCCGATCTATGGAATGAGCAGTTCTTC
clone size: NA
J gene: TRBJ2-1
V gene: TRBV18
D gene: NA